This T cell receptor (beta chain) was found in a study of blood T cell repertoires in COVID-19. In the study overall: There were acute and convalescent COVID-19 samples, and they came from the United States, Italy and Spain. T cells, B-cell-depleted T cells, or PBMCs provided the cDNA or gDNA that served as material.

This clone was recorded once. The CDR3 runs to 15 residues. V was cut by 1 base and J by 0 bases, with 7 bases left in between. Germline loops: CDR1 SGHDN, CDR2 FVKESK. As handled by the study authors: Counts of nucleated cells, estimated from reference gene primer amplification, were obtained. Measured with immunoSEQ multiplex PCR; TCRdb has only the in-frame clones, and not every one. V and J calls and clone size are those listed in that table; D and trimming were worked out from the DNA. Of about 290,000 clones listed, over 85% are singletons. The rearrangement uses TRBV14 and TRBJ2-1; D is ambiguous. The TCR sequence derives from a woman aged 25 to 39 with COVID-19, enrolled during active disease. The sample consisted of peripheral blood. The CDR3 region has the DNA TGTGCCAGCAGCCAAGTGACGGGCTCCTACAATGAGCAGTTCTTC. Translation: CASSQVTGSYNEQFF.